The subject of this entry is one T cell receptor beta chain. Its matching antigen is unknown. TCRdb reprocessed the multiplex PCR reads with MiXCR, giving one entry per CDR3 protein. The sample lists about 300,000 distinct CDR3 sequences; 30% to 35% were seen once. The source of the sample is a study of breast tumors, draining lymph nodes, adjacent tissues. Findings and caveats of the study: Findings are consistent with lymph node origin and intratumoral expansion of most tumor T cells. Tumor T cell lymph node origin was a supported hypothesis, not proven.

The lymph nodes were axillary draining lymph nodes from breast cancer patients. The V and J ends lost 2 bases and 4 bases respectively, with 9 bases between them. The CDR3 runs to 14 residues. Per germline, CDR1 MDHEN and CDR2 SYDVKM. Sequences were obtained from axillary lymph node tissue. The chain couples TRBV28 to TRBJ1-5; D is unresolved. The TCR comes from a female donor with breast cancer. Some clones in this sample may be carry-over from other donors' samples. The CDR3 reads CASSLGLRNQPQHF. The CDR3 DNA is TGTGCCAGCAGTTTAGGTTTGCGGAATCAGCCCCAGCATTTT.